This entry lists 20 T cell receptor beta chains sequenced from one sample in a study of Graves' ophthalmopathy and Graves' hyperthyroidism. The authors amplified TCR beta CDR3 regions, and they did so from RNA transcripts for repertoire sequencing. The first-round RT-PCR employed HTBI primers together with the Qiagen OneStep RT-PCR kit. A multiplex PCR was then performed as the second round. MiXCR, run by TCRdb on the multiplex PCR reads, gives a single entry per CDR3 protein. Here the sample spans under 350,000 distinct CDR3 sequences, roughly a sixth being singletons. Material: peripheral blood. These receptors all come from an adult man with Graves' ophthalmopathy.

At least ten counts were recorded for this clonotype. The V call is TRBV7-2, the J call TRBJ1-5, with D possibly matching TRBD1 (6 bases). The CDR3 covers 14 residues. Trimming removed 4 bases from V and 5 bases from J, with 12 bases in between. The germline V gene encodes CDR1 SGHTA and CDR2 FQGNSA. The DNA for the CDR3 is TGTGCCAGCAGCTCCAGGGGCCTGGATCAGCCCCAGCATTTT. Protein sequence: CASSSRGLDQPQHF.

This clonotype has ten or more counts. The CDR3 coding sequence is TGTGCCAGCAGCCCTGACAGCGGAGAGCAGTACTTC. It specifies CASSPDSGEQYF. The chain recombines TRBV11-2 with TRBJ2-7; D is tentatively TRBD1 or TRBD2 (5 bases each). Germline values: CDR1 SGHAT, CDR2 FQNNGV. The CDR3 runs 12 residues. Trimming left V 5 bases short and J 7 bases short, with 12 bases between. The full variable domain, in which reference TRBV11-2 and TRBJ2-7 provide the parts outside the CDR3, is EAGVAQSPRYKIIEKRQSVAFWCNPISGHATLYWYQQILGQGPKLLIQFQNNGVVDDSQLPKDRFSAERLKGVDSTLKIQPAKLEDSAVYLCASSPDSGEQYFGPGTRLTVT.

Regarding this clonotype: This CDR3 fails to terminate in the conserved phenylalanine or tryptophan, so it likely reflects a read error. The DNA is omitted, as the CDR3 cannot be located on it reliably, and the CDR3 follows TCRdb's listing. This chain connects TRBV6-1 to TRBJ1-6. Germline CDR1 reads MNHNS; CDR2 reads SASEGT. From its first to its last residue, the CDR3 has 12 amino acids. CDR3 in amino acids: CASSPTTGRGFV.

This clonotype was recorded at least ten times. This chain links TRBV7-2 with TRBJ1-1; 8 bases fit TRBD1. V was pared by 3 bases and J by 3 bases, with 12 bases of the junction left unmatched. CDR1 and CDR2 from the germline V gene are SGHTA and FQGNSA. The CDR3 totals 17 residues. In nucleotides, the CDR3 is TGTGCCAGCAGCTTCAAACAGGGGGGACCTCGTCACACTGAAGCTTTCTTT. It encodes CASSFKQGGPRHTEAFF.

For the CDR3, the DNA is TGTGCCAGCAGCTTAAACGTACGGGTCCAAGAGACCCAGTACTTC. Residues: CASSLNVRVQETQYF. This chain links TRBV7-8 with TRBJ2-5, with D uncertain. V was cut by 2 bases and J by 1 base, with 11 bases left in between. The CDR3 has 15 amino acids. CDR1 SGHVS and CDR2 FQNEAQ come from the germline V gene.

This clonotype was picked up a small number of times. A clone one base away is much larger, so this may be a read error. The rearrangement links TRBV5-1 to TRBJ1-1, with a weak D call TRBD1 (6 bases). The length of the CDR3 is 16 residues. Germline values: CDR1 SGHRS, CDR2 YFSETQ. The CDR3 nucleotides read TGCGCCATCAGCTTTCGGACGGGGGCCGGGAGTACTGAAGCTTTCTTT. This translates into CAISFRTGAGSTEAFF.

The chain joins TRBV7-2 to TRBJ1-1, with unresolved D. Germline loops: CDR1 SGHTA, CDR2 FQGNSA. The CDR3 contains 11 residues. Trimming removed 8 bases from V and 3 bases from J, with 7 bases in between. The CDR3 loop is CASPGYTEAFF. CDR3 bases: TGTGCCAGCCCGGGCTACACTGAAGCTTTCTTT.

The table lists this clonotype with many counts. The chain uses TRBV5-6 and TRBJ2-7; D is unresolved. The CDR3 consists of 11 residues. The V gene lost 4 bases and the J gene lost 6 bases, with 8 bases spanning the gap. The germline V gene has CDR1 SGHDT and CDR2 YYEEEE. The CDR3, as DNA: TGTGCCAGCAGCCGTCGGGCCGAGCAGTACTTC. It encodes CASSRRAEQYF.

There are many counts of this clonotype. The chain carries TRBV6-2 or TRBV6-3 and TRBJ1-2; D uncertain. Germline V gene lookup returns CDR1 MNHEY and CDR2 SVGEGT. The CDR3 is made up of 14 amino acids. V shed 0 bases and J shed 4 bases, with 9 bases lying between them. The CDR3 sequence: CASSYSPQLYGYTF. CDR3 bases: TGTGCCAGCAGTTACTCGCCTCAGCTCTATGGCTACACCTTC.

There are many counts of this clonotype. This chain uses TRBV12-3 or TRBV12-4 with TRBJ2-7; no firm D call. V lost 2 bases and J lost 6, with 11 bases in between. This CDR3 has 13 residues. CDR3 DNA: TGTGCCAGCAGTTTAAATGGGAACGGCGAGCAGTACTTC. Its protein is CASSLNGNGEQYF.

In its sample, this clonotype was seen many times. V gene TRBV6-2 or TRBV6-3 combines with J gene TRBJ1-5; 8 nucleotides match TRBD1. CDR3 length equals 16 residues. The germline CDR1 and CDR2 sequences are MNHEY and SVGEGT. With 4 bases clipped from V and 0 bases from J, the junction kept 5 bases outside the gene matches. The CDR3 nucleotides are TGTGCCAGCAGTTCTGGACAGGGCCTTAGCAATCAGCCCCAGCATTTT. This sequence encodes CASSSGQGLSNQPQHF.

This clonotype came up many times. The chain links TRBV13 to TRBJ1-2, with TRBD1 as a possible D gene (5 bases). The CDR3 contains 14 residues. CDR1 and CDR2 (germline): PRHDT, FYEKMQ (reference sequence). V lost 1 base, J lost 3 bases, and 9 bases lay in between. CDR3 sequence: CASSLVQGDYGYTF. The CDR3 DNA follows: TGTGCCAGCAGCTTAGTTCAGGGAGACTATGGCTACACCTTC.

This clonotype has ten or more counts. V usage is TRBV2 and J usage is TRBJ1-6; possible D gene TRBD1, 6 bases. The CDR3 spans 15 residues. Germline V gene lookup returns CDR1 SNHLY and CDR2 FYNNEI. Deletions cut 6 bases from V and 7 bases from J, with 16 bases between. The CDR3 protein is CASRQGGAQNSPLHF. The DNA of the CDR3 is TGTGCCAGCAGGCAAGGGGGGGCGCAGAATTCACCCCTCCACTTT.

This clonotype was counted at least ten times. The chain has TRBV10-1 and TRBJ2-2, with 7 nucleotides matching TRBD2. There are 16 residues in the CDR3. With V trimmed by 0 bases and J by 3 bases, 4 bases remained unmatched. Germline V CDR1 and CDR2: WNHNN, SYGVQD (reference sequence). CDR3 nucleotides: TGCGCCAGCAGTGAGTCCCTAGCGGAACACACCGGGGAGCTGTTTTTT. As protein: CASSESLAEHTGELFF.

The rearrangement joins TRBV4-1 to TRBJ1-6; D is unresolved. The CDR3 is 16 residues long. The germline V and J ends were trimmed by 1 base and 7 bases, with 14 bases remaining between them. The germline V gene has CDR1 MGHRA and CDR2 YSYEKL. CDR3 region: CASSQVFGHPNSPLHF. CDR3 sequence (DNA): TGCGCCAGCAGCCAAGTATTCGGGCACCCAAATTCACCCCTCCACTTT.

The V gene is TRBV6-1, the J gene TRBJ1-4; 9 bases are a match to TRBD1. The CDR3 is 15 residues long. CDR1 is MNHNS, CDR2 SASEGT, per germline. Trimming at V came to 4 bases and at J to 4 bases, leaving 4 bases not matched to a gene. The CDR3 DNA reads as TGTGCCAGCAGTGTTACAGGGGGCAGTAATGAAAAACTGTTTTTT. Encoded protein: CASSVTGGSNEKLFF.

At least ten counts were recorded for this clonotype. This chain uses TRBV30 with TRBJ1-2, with D hard to call. The CDR3 runs 12 residues. Germline values: CDR1 GTSNPN, CDR2 SVGIG (reference sequence). V lost 6 bases and J lost 4, with 12 bases in between. In DNA form, the CDR3 reads TGTGCCTGTTCGACGGACGGCTATGGCTACACCTTC. Residues: CACSTDGYGYTF.

The table lists this clonotype with many counts. The chain uses TRBV7-2 and TRBJ2-7, with 11 bases lining up with TRBD1. CDR3 size: 15 residues. From germline, CDR1 is SGHTA and CDR2 FQGNSA. V was clipped by 5 bases and J by 4 bases; unmatched bases: 7. The CDR3 here is CASSPGQGAWYEQYF. The DNA for the CDR3 is TGTGCCAGCAGCCCCGGACAGGGGGCGTGGTACGAGCAGTACTTC. The whole variable domain, filled in from reference TRBV7-2 and TRBJ2-7, reads GAGVSQSPSNKVTEKGKDVELRCDPISGHTALYWYRQSLGQGLEFLIYFQGNSAPDKSGLPSDRFSAERTGGSVSTLTIQRTQQEDSAVYLCASSPGQGAWYEQYFGPGTRLTVT.

This clonotype has ten or more counts. The rearrangement joins TRBV20-1 to TRBJ1-5; 8 bases line up with TRBD1. The CDR3 spans 14 residues. Germline assignment: CDR1 DFQATT and CDR2 SNEGSKA (reference sequence). V lost 6 bases and J lost 2; bases outside the gene matches: 6. DNA of the CDR3: TGCAGTGCGAACAGGGGGGCGCGCAATCAGCCCCAGCATTTT. Protein sequence: CSANRGARNQPQHF.

This clonotype was observed many times. The chain links TRBV3-1 to TRBJ2-7; 7 bases are a match to TRBD2. The V and J ends lost 4 bases and 2 bases, in that order; junction bases with no gene match: 8. The CDR3 is made up of 15 amino acids. The V gene's germline CDR1 is LGHDT and CDR2 YNNKEL (reference sequence). Here the CDR3 reads CASSPSAGRTYEQYF. CDR3 sequence (DNA): TGTGCCAGCAGCCCATCAGCGGGAAGAACCTACGAGCAGTACTTC.